The 17 T cell receptor beta chains in this list originate from one sample, sequenced in a study of shared clonotypes between healthy human individuals. Clones were read by immunoSEQ multiplex PCR, and TCRdb kept only the in-frame ones, dropping some. Among some 2,100,000 clones listed, approximately 94% were seen once. CD8 cells classed as naive were CD45RO-negative and positively selected for CCR7, excluding terminally differentiated effector memory CD45RA+ cells. The sequenced material came from naive CD8+ T cells from PBMCs. These receptors were obtained from a young man in good health. Some clones in this sample may be carry-over from other donors' samples.

This sequence joins TRBV6-6 and TRBJ2-3; D gene unclear. CDR3 length: 15 amino acids. Germline V CDR1 and CDR2: MNHNY, SVGAGI (reference sequence). The ends were cut back, 2 bases at V and 3 bases at J, with 12 bases in the middle. The CDR3: CASSYRLRSTDTQYF. CDR3 nucleotide sequence: TGTGCCAGCAGTTACCGCCTTCGGAGTACAGATACGCAGTATTTT.

The rearrangement uses TRBV5-1 and TRBJ2-1, with 7 bases matching TRBD1. This CDR3 contains 17 residues. Germline lookup yields CDR1 SGHRS and CDR2 YFSETQ. J lost 1 base, V lost 1 base, and 8 bases had no gene match. The CDR3: CASSLNPPGGSYNEQFF. The CDR3 DNA sequence: TGCGCCAGCAGCTTGAATCCTCCAGGGGGATCCTACAATGAGCAGTTCTTC.

The chain is built from TRBV30 and TRBJ1-4; no clear D. The CDR3 is 12 residues long. Per germline, CDR1 GTSNPN and CDR2 SVGIG (reference sequence). V gave up 3 bases and J gave up 7 bases, with 9 bases separating them. CDR3 loop: CAWRPGGEKLFF. CDR3 in DNA: TGTGCCTGGAGACCTGGAGGTGAAAAACTGTTTTTT.

The chain recombines TRBV15 with TRBJ2-7; possibly TRBD1 for D (6 bases). V lost 4 bases to trimming and J lost 5 bases, with 15 bases between them. The germline gives CDR1 LNHNV, CDR2 YYDKDF (reference sequence). The CDR3 spans 14 residues. The CDR3 sequence: CATSIDDRIDEQYF. CDR3 nucleotides: TGTGCCACCAGCATAGACGACAGGATAGACGAGCAGTACTTC.

The rearrangement links TRBV19 to TRBJ1-1, with D perhaps matching TRBD1 (5 bases). Trimming cost V 6 bases and J 8 bases, with 16 bases left between them. Germline assignment: CDR1 LNHDA and CDR2 SQIVND (reference sequence). The CDR3 consists of 13 residues. This CDR3 is CASSPTARGEAFF. The CDR3 coding sequence is TGTGCCAGTAGCCCGACAGCTCGGGGGGAAGCTTTCTTT.

The V gene is TRBV7-2, the J gene TRBJ2-7, with 9 bases aligning to TRBD2. CDR1 is SGHTA and CDR2 is FQGNSA in the germline V gene. Trimming removed 4 bases from V and 4 bases from J; junction bases left unmatched: 14. The CDR3 length is 17 residues. The CDR3 coding sequence is TGTGCCAGCAGCTCCGGCGGGGGGGTTCTAGCGGCTTACGAGCAGTACTTC. Protein sequence: CASSSGGGVLAAYEQYF.

The rearrangement uses TRBV27 and TRBJ1-1; tentative D call: TRBD1 (6 bases). V was shortened by 8 bases and J by 6 bases, with 13 bases between the two germline ends. CDR1 is MNHEY and CDR2 is SMNVEV in the germline V gene (reference sequence). There are 12 residues in the CDR3. The DNA of the CDR3 is TGTGCCAGCCGTGGGGGGGCACCTGAAGCTTTCTTT. As protein: CASRGGAPEAFF.

The chain links TRBV7-6 to TRBJ2-7; D is unresolved. Germline lookup yields CDR1 SGHVS and CDR2 FNYEAQ. V was shortened by 1 base and J by 6 bases, with 16 bases between the two germline ends. The CDR3 runs to 15 residues. DNA of the CDR3: TGTGCCAGCAGCTTAGAGATTTCGGTGCACCTCGAGCAGTACTTC. Encoded protein: CASSLEISVHLEQYF.

This chain links TRBV15 with TRBJ1-2, with TRBD1 as a possible D gene (5 bases). The CDR3 contains 16 residues. Germline V lookup: CDR1 LNHNV, CDR2 YYDKDF (reference sequence). Trimming left V 3 bases short and J 5 bases short, with 19 bases between. CDR3 nucleotide sequence: TGTGCCACCAGCAGCTTAGGCCCGGGACTGCAATATGGCTACACCTTC. Translated: CATSSLGPGLQYGYTF. The whole variable domain, remainder taken from reference TRBV15 and TRBJ1-2, is DAMVIQNPRYQVTQFGKPVTLSCSQTLNHNVMYWYQQKSSQAPKLLFHYYDKDFNNEADTPDNFQSRRPNTSFCFLDIRSPGLGDTAMYLCATSSLGPGLQYGYTFGSGTRLTVV.

J is TRBJ2-3 and V is TRBV6-5; perhaps TRBD2 as D (5 bases). The CDR3 has 16 residues. V lost 3 bases and J 0 bases, leaving 13 bases between the germline ends. Germline V lookup: CDR1 MNHEY, CDR2 SVGAGI. CDR3 sequence (DNA): TGTGCCAGCAGTTATTCTCAGTGGACTAGCACAGATACGCAGTATTTT. Translation gives CASSYSQWTSTDTQYF.

V is TRBV27 and J is TRBJ2-7; tentatively, D is TRBD1 (6 bases). V lost 6 bases, J lost 5 bases, and 14 bases lay in between. The CDR3 loop spans 13 amino acids. Germline loops: CDR1 MNHEY, CDR2 SMNVEV (reference sequence). The CDR3 coding sequence is TGTGCCAGCAGACCCGGGACACTCCACGAGCAGTACTTC. Its protein product is CASRPGTLHEQYF.

Only a few counts were recorded for this clone. The gene calls are TRBV6-6 and TRBJ1-5; no firm D call. This CDR3 comprises 11 residues. Germline V gene sequence: CDR1 MNHNY, CDR2 SVGAGI (reference sequence). Trimming removed 6 bases from V and 9 bases from J, with 9 bases in between. The CDR3 sequence: CASSAEGPQHF. The CDR3 DNA reads as TGTGCCAGCAGCGCCGAGGGGCCCCAGCATTTT.

The chain links TRBV27 to TRBJ2-2, with TRBD2 matching 10 bases. J gave up 1 base and V 5 bases, and 4 bases lay outside the gene matches. CDR1 and CDR2 from the germline V gene are MNHEY and SMNVEV (reference sequence). The CDR3 is 16 residues long. The DNA of the CDR3 is TGTGCCAGCAGTCCGCGACTAGCGGGGAACACCGGGGAGCTGTTTTTT. Residues: CASSPRLAGNTGELFF.

This rearrangement joins TRBV5-1 to TRBJ2-7, with TRBD1 matching 9 bases. V trimming: 4 bases; J trimming: 0 bases; junction bases outside the gene matches: 14. The CDR3 is 18 residues long. In germline, CDR1 is SGHRS, CDR2 YFSETQ. The CDR3 DNA reads TGCGCCAGCAGCCCCGGGACAGGGTGGGGGGGCCCCTCCTACGAGCAGTACTTC. Amino acid sequence: CASSPGTGWGGPSYEQYF.

Points on this clone: The sample carries other DNA sequences with the same CDR3. J is TRBJ2-3 and V is TRBV9; 9 bases are shared with TRBD2. The CDR3 covers 15 residues. Germline CDR1 SGDLS, CDR2 YYNGEE. The V and J ends lost 2 bases and 1 base, in that order; junction bases with no gene match: 2. The CDR3 sequence is CASSVGGRGTDTQYF. CDR3 in DNA: TGTGCCAGCAGCGTGGGCGGGAGGGGCACAGATACGCAGTATTTT.

The rearrangement joins TRBV2 to TRBJ1-1; 9 bases map to TRBD1. CDR1 and CDR2 from the germline V gene are SNHLY and FYNNEI. V was clipped by 8 bases and J by 1 base; unmatched bases: 8. This CDR3 region has 15 residues. The CDR3 DNA sequence: TGTGCCAGCGGGGGAGACAGGGGGAGGAACACTGAAGCTTTCTTT. This gives the protein CASGGDRGRNTEAFF.

This sequence joins TRBV11-2 and TRBJ2-1; no clear D gene. CDR3 length: 14 amino acids. Trimming left V 0 bases short and J 5 bases short, with 8 bases between. The germline CDR1 and CDR2 sequences are SGHAT and FQNNGV. This CDR3 reads CASSLDPTDNEQFF. The CDR3 DNA follows: TGTGCCAGCAGCTTAGACCCCACAGACAATGAGCAGTTCTTC.